This T cell receptor beta chain emerged from a study of blood T cell repertoires in COVID-19. Study background: The analysed material was cDNA or gDNA that came from T cells, B-cell-depleted T cells, or PBMCs.

Participant reports of clinical history set cohort assignment. Symptom resolution, clearance, or two negative PCRs marked donors in Cohort 3 as recovered. The CDR3 contains 13 residues. V shed 11 bases and J shed 4 bases, with 15 bases lying between them. Germline loops: CDR1 MNHEY, CDR2 SVGAGI. Authors' data handling: Using reference gene primer amplification, nucleated cell counts were estimated. Assay: immunoSEQ multiplex PCR; the TCRdb copy retains only in-frame clones and omits some. V, J and clone size were drawn from that table, and D and trimming were deduced from the DNA. The table has a few hundred thousand clones, approximately 90% seen once; the top ten hold roughly 1.9%.

The chain is built from TRBV6-5 and TRBJ1-5, with D perhaps TRBD1 (6 bases). The receptor was isolated from a woman aged 40 to 50 who had recovered from COVID-19. Sequencing was performed on PBMCs or T cells enriched from blood (not recorded which). The CDR3 DNA sequence: TGTGCCTCTGTAGGGGGTGGTAATCAGCCCCAGCATTTT. Its protein is CASVGGGNQPQHF.